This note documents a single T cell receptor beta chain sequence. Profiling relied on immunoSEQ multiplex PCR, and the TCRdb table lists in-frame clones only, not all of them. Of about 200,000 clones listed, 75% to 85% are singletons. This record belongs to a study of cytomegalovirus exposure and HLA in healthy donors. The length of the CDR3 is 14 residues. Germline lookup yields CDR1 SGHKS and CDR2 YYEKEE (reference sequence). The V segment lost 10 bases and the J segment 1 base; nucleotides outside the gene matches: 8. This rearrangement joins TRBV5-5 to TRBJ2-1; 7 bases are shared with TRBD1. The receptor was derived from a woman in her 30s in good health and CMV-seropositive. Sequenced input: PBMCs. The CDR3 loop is CACDEGASYNEQFF. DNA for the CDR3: TGTGCCTGTGACGAGGGGGCGTCCTACAATGAGCAGTTCTTC.